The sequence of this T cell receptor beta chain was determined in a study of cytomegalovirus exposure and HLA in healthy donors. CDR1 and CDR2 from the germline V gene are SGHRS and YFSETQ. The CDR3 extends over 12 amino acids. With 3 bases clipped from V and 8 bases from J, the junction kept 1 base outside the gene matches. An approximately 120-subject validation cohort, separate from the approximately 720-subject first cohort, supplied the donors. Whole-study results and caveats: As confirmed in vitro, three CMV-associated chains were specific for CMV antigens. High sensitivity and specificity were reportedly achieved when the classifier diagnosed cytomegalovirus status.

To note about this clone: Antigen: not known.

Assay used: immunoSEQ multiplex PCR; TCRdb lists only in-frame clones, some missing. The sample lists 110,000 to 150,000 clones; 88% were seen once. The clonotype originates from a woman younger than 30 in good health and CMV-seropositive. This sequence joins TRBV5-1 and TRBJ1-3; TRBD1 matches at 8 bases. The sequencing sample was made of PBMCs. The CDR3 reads CASSYRGDTIYF. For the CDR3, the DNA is TGCGCCAGCAGCTACAGGGGGGACACCATATATTTT.